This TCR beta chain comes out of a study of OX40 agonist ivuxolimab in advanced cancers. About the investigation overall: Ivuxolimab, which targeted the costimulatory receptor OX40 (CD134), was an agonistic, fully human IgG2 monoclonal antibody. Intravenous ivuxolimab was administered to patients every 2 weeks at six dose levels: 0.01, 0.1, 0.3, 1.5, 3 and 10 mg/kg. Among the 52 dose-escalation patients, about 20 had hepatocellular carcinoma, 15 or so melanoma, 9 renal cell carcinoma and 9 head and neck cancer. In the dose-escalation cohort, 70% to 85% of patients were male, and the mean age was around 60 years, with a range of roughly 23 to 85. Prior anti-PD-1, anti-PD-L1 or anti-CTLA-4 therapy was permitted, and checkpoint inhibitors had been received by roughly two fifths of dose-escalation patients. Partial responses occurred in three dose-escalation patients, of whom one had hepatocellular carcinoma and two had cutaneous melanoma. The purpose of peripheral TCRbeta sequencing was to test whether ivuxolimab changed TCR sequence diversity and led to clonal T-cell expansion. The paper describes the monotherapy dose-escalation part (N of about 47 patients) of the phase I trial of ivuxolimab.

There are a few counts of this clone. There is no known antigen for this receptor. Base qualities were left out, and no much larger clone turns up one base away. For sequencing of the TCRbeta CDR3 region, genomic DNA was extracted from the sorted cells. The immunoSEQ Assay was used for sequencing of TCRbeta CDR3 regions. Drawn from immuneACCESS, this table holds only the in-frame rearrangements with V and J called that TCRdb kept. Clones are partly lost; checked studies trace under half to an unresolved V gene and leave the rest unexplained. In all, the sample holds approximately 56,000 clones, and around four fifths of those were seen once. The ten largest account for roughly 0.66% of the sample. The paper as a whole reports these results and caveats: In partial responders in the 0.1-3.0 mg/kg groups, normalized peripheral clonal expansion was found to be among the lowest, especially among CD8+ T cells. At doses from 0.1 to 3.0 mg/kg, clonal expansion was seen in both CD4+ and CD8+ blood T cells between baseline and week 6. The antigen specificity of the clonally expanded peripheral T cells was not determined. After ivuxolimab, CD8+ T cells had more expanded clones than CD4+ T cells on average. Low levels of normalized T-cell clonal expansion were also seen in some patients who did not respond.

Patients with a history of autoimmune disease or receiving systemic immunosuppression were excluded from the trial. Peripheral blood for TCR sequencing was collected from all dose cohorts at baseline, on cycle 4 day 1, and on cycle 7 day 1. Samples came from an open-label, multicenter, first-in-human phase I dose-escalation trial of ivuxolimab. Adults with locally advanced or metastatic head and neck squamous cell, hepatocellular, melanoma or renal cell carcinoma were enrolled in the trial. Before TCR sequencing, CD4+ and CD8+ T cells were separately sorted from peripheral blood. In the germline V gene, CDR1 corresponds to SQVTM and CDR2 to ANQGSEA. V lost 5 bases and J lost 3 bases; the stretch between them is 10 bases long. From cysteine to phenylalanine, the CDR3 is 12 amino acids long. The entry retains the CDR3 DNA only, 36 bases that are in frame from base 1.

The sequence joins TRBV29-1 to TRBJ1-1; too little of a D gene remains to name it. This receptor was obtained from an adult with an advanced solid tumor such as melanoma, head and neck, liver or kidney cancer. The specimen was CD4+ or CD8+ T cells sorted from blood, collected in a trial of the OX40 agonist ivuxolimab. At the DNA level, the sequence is TGCAGCGTTAGGGTTGGGGACACTGAAGCTTTCTTT. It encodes CSVRVGDTEAFF.